Below are 2 T cell receptor beta chains sequenced from a single sample in a study of T-cell memory formation after mild COVID-19 (dated by TCRdb to the early 2020s). The library relied on 5' RACE. Sequenced on an Illumina NovaSeq 6000. TCRdb reworked the public reads: Q25 trimming with fastp, MiXCR clone assembly, productive beta chains retained. Entries are consolidated by CDR3 protein sequence, retaining the most common genes and DNA. The sample has about 470,000 distinct CDR3 sequences on record, 20% to 25% of them singletons. Around 12% of the sample belongs to the ten largest clones. The material sequenced was PBMCs or a T cell subset sorted from them (not recorded which). All receptors come from an adult woman who had mild COVID-19 (a few samples of this study predate the infection). The sample titles of this study are shuffled in the database, so cell type and time point are left out; the donor was told from shared clones.

The gene calls are TRBV5-1 and TRBJ2-7; 8 bases are a match to TRBD1. Germline CDR1 SGHRS, CDR2 YFSETQ. CDR3 length equals 15 residues. J was trimmed by 5 bases and V by 0 bases; bases with no gene match: 7. Here the CDR3 reads CASSLGGQVKNEQYF. DNA of the CDR3: TGCGCCAGCAGCTTGGGGGGACAGGTGAAAAACGAGCAGTACTTC.

This clonotype was detected only a few times. The chain employs TRBV4-1 and TRBJ2-1, with D possibly matching TRBD1 (5 bases). V dropped 0 bases and J dropped 5 bases, with 17 bases sitting between them. Germline assignment: CDR1 MGHRA and CDR2 YSYEKL. The CDR3 totals 17 residues. As DNA, the CDR3 is TGCGCCAGCAGCCAAGAGGTTCCAGTGCGCAGGGACAATGAGCAGTTCTTC. Protein: CASSQEVPVRRDNEQFF.